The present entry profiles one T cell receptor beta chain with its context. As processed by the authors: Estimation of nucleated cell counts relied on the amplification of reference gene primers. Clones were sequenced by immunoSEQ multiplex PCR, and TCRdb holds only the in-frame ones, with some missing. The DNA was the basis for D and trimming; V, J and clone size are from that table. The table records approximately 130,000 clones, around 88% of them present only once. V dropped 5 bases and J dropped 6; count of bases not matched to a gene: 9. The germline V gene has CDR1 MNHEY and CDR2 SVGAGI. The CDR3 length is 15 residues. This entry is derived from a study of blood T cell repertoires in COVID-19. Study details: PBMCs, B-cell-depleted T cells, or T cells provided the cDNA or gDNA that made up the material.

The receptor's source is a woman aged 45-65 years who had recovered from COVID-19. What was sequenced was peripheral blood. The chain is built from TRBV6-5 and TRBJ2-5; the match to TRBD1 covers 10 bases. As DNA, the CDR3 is TGTGCCAGCAGTACACCCGGGACAGGGGTAAAGACCCAGTACTTC. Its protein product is CASSTPGTGVKTQYF.